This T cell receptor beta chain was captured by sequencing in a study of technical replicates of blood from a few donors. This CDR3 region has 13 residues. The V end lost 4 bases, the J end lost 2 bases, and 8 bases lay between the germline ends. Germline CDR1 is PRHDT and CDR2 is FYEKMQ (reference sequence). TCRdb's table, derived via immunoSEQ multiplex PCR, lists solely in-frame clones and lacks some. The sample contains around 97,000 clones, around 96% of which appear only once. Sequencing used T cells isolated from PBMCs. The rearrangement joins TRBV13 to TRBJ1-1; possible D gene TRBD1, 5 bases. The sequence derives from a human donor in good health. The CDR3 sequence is CASSSGGNTEAFF. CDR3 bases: TGTGCCAGCAGCTCCGGGGGTAACACTGAAGCTTTCTTT.